This T cell receptor beta chain stems from a study of control samples from healthy donors and cancer patients. V lost 6 bases and J 6 bases, leaving 18 bases between the germline ends. Looked up from germline, CDR1 is MNHNY and CDR2 is SVGAGI (reference sequence). CDR3 length equals 15 residues. Clones were sequenced by immunoSEQ multiplex PCR, and TCRdb holds only the in-frame ones, with some missing. Of almost 85,000 clones listed, 94% are singletons. The rearrangement links TRBV6-6 to TRBJ2-1, with D perhaps matching TRBD1 (7 bases). The specimen sequenced was blood. The source is a woman in her late teens or twenties in good health. CDR3: CASSDASEGANEQFF. CDR3 coding DNA: TGTGCCAGCAGCGATGCTAGCGAGGGGGCCAATGAGCAGTTCTTC.